The 8 T cell receptor beta chains below all came from one sample that was sequenced in a study of T-cell reconstitution after alpha-beta-depleted transplantation in children. For TCRbeta, the library was prepared with unique molecular identifiers. TCRdb re-called the PCR reads through MiXCR, storing one row per CDR3 protein. The sample has 450,000 to 600,000 distinct CDR3 sequences; approximately 32% are singletons. The specimen was PBMCs from the stem cell graft donor, collected from the stem cell graft. Receptor source: a human donor who donated a stem cell graft to a child with aplastic anemia.

The genes are TRBV7-9 and TRBJ1-1; D is unresolved. V lost 11 bases, J lost 0 bases, and 10 bases lay in between. CDR1 and CDR2 (germline): SEHNR, FQNEAQ (reference sequence). The CDR3 loop spans 12 amino acids. The chain's CDR3 is CASARVNTEAFF. The DNA of the CDR3 is TGTGCCTCAGCGCGGGTGAACACTGAAGCTTTCTTT.

This chain uses TRBV6-1 with TRBJ2-7, with a tentative D call TRBD1 (6 bases). Trimming shortened V by 2 bases and J by 2 bases, and 10 bases separated the two germline ends. CDR1 and CDR2 from the germline V gene are MNHNS and SASEGT. The CDR3 has 14 residues. Here the CDR3 reads CASSEPRGAYEQYV. CDR3 DNA sequence: TGTGCCAGCAGTGAACCCAGGGGAGCCTACGAGCAGTACGTC.

V gene TRBV29-1 combines with J gene TRBJ2-3, with a tentative D call TRBD1 (7 bases). Trimming removed 3 bases at V and 8 bases at J, with 18 bases between. Germline CDR1 is SQVTM and CDR2 is ANQGSEA. The length of the CDR3 is 14 residues. In DNA, the CDR3 is TGCAGCGTTGACACAGGGGACTCTCCGGGTACGCAGTATTTT. It yields the protein CSVDTGDSPGTQYF.

About this clonotype: A read error may produce the germline difference seen at one junction end. The chain employs TRBV12-3 or TRBV12-4 and TRBJ1-4, with D possibly TRBD1 on 6 matching bases. The CDR3 totals 16 residues. The CDR3 DNA reads as TGTGCCAGCAGTTTCAGGGGTCACGCCACTAATGAAGAACTGTTTTTT. It specifies CASSFRGHATNEELFF.

This rearrangement joins TRBV5-8 to TRBJ2-1; 9 bases match TRBD2. After removal of 0 bases from V and 10 bases from J, the junction contained 2 bases not matched to a gene. CDR3 length: 13 amino acids. The germline V gene has CDR1 SGHTS and CDR2 YDEGEE. The CDR3 DNA reads as TGTGCCAGCAGCTTGGGGGGGACTAGCGAGCAGTTCTTC. Its translation is CASSLGGTSEQFF. The variable domain in full, with the rest retrieved from reference TRBV5-8 and TRBJ2-1, is EAGVTQSPTHLIKTRGQQATLRCSPISGHTSVYWYQQALGLGLQFLLWYDEGEERNRGNFPPRFSGRQFPNYSSELNVNALELEDSALYLCASSLGGTSEQFFGPGTRLTVL.

This clonotype was recorded a few times. The gene calls are TRBV6-5 and TRBJ2-3; D perhaps matches TRBD2 (5 bases). The V end was cut by 4 bases, the J end by 5 bases, with 13 bases between. Germline V gene data show CDR1 as MNHEY and CDR2 as SVGAGI. The CDR3 totals 14 residues. CDR3 loop: CASSSTLVGDTQYF. In nucleotides, the CDR3 is TGTGCCAGCAGTTCCACACTAGTTGGAGATACGCAGTATTTT.

The chain couples TRBV13 to TRBJ2-7, with 7 bases lining up with TRBD2. The CDR3 consists of 17 residues. V was pared by 8 bases and J by 3 bases, with 19 bases of the junction left unmatched. Germline loops: CDR1 PRHDT, CDR2 FYEKMQ (reference sequence). The CDR3 region is CASGSEGGPHQGYEQYF. Here the CDR3 DNA reads TGTGCCAGCGGCTCCGAGGGAGGGCCCCATCAAGGCTACGAGCAGTACTTC.

This clonotype occurred a few times. The chain's CDR3 is CASSPQEGPNTEAFF. CDR3 sequence (DNA): TGTGCCAGCTCACCACAGGAGGGGCCGAACACTGAAGCTTTCTTT. This sequence joins TRBV18 and TRBJ1-1, with TRBD1 as a possible D gene (5 bases). Trimming removed 1 base at V and 1 base at J, with 10 bases between. Germline V gene data show CDR1 as KGHSH and CDR2 as LQKENI. This CDR3 is 15 amino acids long.